Included here is one T cell receptor (beta chain) sequence, with context. The antigen is undetermined. This record belongs to a study of T cells in Graves' hyperthyroidism and ophthalmopathy. General study points: Most clonotypes expanded in thyroid above 0.001 were likewise present in blood.

The V segment lost 6 bases and the J segment 0 bases; nucleotides outside the gene matches: 11. The CDR3 length is 17 residues. CDR1 is SGHTA and CDR2 is FQGNSA in the germline V gene. Authors of the study amplified TCR beta CDR3 regions from RNA transcripts. When the TCR CDR3 underwent first-round RT-PCR, the HTBI primer set was used. MiXCR was run by TCRdb on the multiplex PCR reads, yielding one entry per CDR3 protein. The table includes 700,000 to 950,000 distinct CDR3 sequences, about a third detected once. The V and J genes are TRBV7-2 and TRBJ1-5; 7 bases match TRBD1. Material for sequencing was blood. The TCR originated in a woman in her thirties or forties with Graves' hyperthyroidism. CDR3 nucleotides: TGTGCCAGCAGTTTGGCGGACAGGTTCCATAGCAATCAGCCCCAGCATTTT. It codes for CASSLADRFHSNQPQHF.